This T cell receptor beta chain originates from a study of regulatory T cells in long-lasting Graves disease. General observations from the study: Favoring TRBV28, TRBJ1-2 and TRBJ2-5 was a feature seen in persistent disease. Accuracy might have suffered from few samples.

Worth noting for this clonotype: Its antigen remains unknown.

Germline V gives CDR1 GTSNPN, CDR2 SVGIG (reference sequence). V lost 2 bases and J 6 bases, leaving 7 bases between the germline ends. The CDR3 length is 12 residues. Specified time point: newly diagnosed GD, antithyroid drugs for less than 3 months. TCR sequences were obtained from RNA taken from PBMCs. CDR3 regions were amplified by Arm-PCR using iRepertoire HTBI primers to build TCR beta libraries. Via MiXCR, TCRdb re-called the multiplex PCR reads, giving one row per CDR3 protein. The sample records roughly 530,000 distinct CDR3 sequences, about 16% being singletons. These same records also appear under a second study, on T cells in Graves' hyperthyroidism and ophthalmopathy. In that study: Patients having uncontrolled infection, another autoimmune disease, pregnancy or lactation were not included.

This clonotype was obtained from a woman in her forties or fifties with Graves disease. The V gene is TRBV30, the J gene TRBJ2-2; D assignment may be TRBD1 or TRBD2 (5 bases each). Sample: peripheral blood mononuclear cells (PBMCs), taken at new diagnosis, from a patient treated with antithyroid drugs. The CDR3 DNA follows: TGTGCCTGGAGTTCGGGGCCCGGGGAGCTGTTTTTT. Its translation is CAWSSGPGELFF.